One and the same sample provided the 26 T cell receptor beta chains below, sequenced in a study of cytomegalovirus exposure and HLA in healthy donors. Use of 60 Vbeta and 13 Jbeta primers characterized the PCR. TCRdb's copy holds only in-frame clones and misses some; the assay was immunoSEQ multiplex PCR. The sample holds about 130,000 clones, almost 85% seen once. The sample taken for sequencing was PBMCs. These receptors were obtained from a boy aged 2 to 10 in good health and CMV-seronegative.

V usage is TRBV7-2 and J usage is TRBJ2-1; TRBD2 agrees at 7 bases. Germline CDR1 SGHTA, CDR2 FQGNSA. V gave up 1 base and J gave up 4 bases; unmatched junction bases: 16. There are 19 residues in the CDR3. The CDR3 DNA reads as TGTGCCAGCAGCTTAGGATCCCCCTTGAAGAGCGGGGCTTACAATGAGCAGTTCTTC. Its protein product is CASSLGSPLKSGAYNEQFF.

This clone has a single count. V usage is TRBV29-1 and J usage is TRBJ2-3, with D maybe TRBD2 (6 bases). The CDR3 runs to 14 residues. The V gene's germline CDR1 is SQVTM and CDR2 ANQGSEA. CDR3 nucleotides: TGCAGGGCCGACCCCGCATTCGGGGGAGATACGCAGTATTTT. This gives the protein CRADPAFGGDTQYF.

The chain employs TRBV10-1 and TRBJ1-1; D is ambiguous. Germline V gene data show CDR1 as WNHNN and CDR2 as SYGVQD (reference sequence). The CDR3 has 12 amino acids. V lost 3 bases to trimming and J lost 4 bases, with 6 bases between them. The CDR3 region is CASSDPSTEAFF. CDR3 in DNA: TGCGCCAGCAGTGACCCTAGCACTGAAGCTTTCTTT.

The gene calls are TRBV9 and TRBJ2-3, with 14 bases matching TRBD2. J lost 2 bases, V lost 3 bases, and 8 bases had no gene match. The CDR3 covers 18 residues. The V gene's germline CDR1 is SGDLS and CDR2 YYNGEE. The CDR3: CASSAGLAGGWYTDTQYF. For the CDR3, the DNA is TGTGCCAGCAGCGCCGGACTAGCGGGAGGTTGGTACACAGATACGCAGTATTTT.

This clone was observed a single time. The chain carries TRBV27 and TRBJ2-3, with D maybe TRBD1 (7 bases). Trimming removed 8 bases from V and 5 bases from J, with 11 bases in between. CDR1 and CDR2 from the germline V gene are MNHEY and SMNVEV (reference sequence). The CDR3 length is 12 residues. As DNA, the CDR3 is TGTGCCAGCCAGGGGGGTCGAGATACGCAGTATTTT. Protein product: CASQGGRDTQYF.

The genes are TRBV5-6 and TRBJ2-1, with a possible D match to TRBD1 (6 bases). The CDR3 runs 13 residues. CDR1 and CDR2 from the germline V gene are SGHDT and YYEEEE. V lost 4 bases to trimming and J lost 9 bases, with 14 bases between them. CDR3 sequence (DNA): TGTGCCAGCAGCACAAACAGGGTAGGTGAGCAGTTCTTC. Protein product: CASSTNRVGEQFF.

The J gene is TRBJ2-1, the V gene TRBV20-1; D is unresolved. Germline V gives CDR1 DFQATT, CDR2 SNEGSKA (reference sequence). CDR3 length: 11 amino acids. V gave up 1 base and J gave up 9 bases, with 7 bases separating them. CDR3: CSARAYGEQFF. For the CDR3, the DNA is TGCAGTGCTAGAGCCTATGGTGAGCAGTTCTTC.

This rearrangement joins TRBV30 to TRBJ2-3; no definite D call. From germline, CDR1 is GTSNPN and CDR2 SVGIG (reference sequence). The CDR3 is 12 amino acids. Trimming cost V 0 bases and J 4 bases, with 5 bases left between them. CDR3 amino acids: CAWSVQADTQYF. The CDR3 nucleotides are TGTGCCTGGAGTGTACAAGCAGATACGCAGTATTTT.

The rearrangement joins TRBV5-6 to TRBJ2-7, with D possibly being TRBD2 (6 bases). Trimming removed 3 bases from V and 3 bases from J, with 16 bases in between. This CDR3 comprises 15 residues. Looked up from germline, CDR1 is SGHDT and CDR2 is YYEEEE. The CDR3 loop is CASSSPTGLDYEQYV. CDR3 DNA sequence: TGTGCCAGCAGCTCCCCAACGGGACTCGACTACGAGCAGTACGTC.

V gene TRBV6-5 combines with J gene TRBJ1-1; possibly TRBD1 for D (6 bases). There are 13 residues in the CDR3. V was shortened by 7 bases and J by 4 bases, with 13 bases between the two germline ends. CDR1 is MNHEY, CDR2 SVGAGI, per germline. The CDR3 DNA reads TGTGCCAGCACCCGGGGGGGCCCCACTGAAGCTTTCTTT. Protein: CASTRGGPTEAFF.

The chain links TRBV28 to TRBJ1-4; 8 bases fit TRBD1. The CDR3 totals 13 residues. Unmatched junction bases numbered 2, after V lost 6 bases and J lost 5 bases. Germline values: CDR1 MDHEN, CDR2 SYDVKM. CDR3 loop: CASRRQGNEKLFF. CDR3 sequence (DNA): TGTGCCAGCAGGCGACAGGGGAATGAAAAACTGTTTTTT. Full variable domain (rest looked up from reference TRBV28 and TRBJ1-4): DVKVTQSSRYLVKRTGEKVFLECVQDMDHENMFWYRQDPGLGLRLIYFSYDVKMKEKGDIPEGYSVSREKKERFSLILESASTNQTSMYLCASRRQGNEKLFFGSGTQLSVL.

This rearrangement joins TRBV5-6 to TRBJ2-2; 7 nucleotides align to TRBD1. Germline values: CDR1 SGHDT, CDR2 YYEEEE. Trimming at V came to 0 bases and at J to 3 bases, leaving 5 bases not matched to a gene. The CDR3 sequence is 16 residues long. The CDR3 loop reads CASSLVGTEYTGELFF. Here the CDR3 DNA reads TGTGCCAGCAGCTTGGTGGGGACAGAATACACCGGGGAGCTGTTTTTT.

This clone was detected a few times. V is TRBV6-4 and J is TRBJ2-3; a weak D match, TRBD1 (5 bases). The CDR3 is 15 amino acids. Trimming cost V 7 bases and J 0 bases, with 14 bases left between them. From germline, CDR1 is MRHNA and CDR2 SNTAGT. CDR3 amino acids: CASNLQASSTDTQYF. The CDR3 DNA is TGTGCCAGCAACCTACAGGCTTCTAGCACAGATACGCAGTATTTT.

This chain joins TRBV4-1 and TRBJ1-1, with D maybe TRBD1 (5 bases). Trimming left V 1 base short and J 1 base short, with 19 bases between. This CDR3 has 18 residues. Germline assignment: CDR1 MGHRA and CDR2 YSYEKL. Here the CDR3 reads CASSQGLWGREGNTEAFF. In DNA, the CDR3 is TGCGCCAGCAGCCAAGGGCTTTGGGGGAGGGAGGGGAACACTGAAGCTTTCTTT.

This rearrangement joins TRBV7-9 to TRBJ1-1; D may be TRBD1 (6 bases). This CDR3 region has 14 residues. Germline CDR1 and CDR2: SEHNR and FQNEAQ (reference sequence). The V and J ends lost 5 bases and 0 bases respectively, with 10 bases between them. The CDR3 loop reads CASSRGAMNTEAFF. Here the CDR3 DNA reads TGTGCCAGCAGCCGGGGGGCCATGAACACTGAAGCTTTCTTT.

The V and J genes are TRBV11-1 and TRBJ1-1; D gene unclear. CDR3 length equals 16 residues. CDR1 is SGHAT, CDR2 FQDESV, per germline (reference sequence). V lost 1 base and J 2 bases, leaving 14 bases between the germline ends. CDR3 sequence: CASSLVLAAGNTEAFF. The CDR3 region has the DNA TGTGCCAGCAGCTTAGTATTGGCCGCGGGAAACACTGAAGCTTTCTTT.

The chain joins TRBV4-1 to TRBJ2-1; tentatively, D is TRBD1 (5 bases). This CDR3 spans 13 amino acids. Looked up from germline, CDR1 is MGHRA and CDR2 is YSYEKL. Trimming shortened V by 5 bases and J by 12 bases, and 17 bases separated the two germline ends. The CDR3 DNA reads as TGCGCCAGCAGCTTGACCAGGGATTCTTCGCAGTTCTTC. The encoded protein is CASSLTRDSSQFF.

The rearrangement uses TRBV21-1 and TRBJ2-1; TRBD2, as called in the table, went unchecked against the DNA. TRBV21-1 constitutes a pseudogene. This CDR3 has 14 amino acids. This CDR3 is CASSKVTPYNEQFF. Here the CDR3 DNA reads TGTGCCAGCAGCAAAGTAACTCCCTACAATGAGCAGTTCTTC.

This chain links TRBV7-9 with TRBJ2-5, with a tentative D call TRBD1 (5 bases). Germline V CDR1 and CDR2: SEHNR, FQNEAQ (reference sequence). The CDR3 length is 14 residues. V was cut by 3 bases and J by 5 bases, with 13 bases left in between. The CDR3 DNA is TGTGCCAGCAGCTTTTTTTCAGGGTTGGAGACCCAGTACTTC. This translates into CASSFFSGLETQYF. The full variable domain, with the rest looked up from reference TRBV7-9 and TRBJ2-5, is DTGVSQNPRHKITKRGQNVTFRCDPISEHNRLYWYRQTLGQGPEFLTYFQNEAQLEKSRLLSDRFSAERPKGSFSTLEIQRTEQGDSAMYLCASSFFSGLETQYFGPGTRLLVL.

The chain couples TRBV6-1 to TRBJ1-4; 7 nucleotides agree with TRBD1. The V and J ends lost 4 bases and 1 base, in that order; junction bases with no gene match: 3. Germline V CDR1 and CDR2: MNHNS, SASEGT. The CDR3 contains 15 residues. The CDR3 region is CASSAGQQTNEKLFF. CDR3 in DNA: TGTGCCAGCAGTGCGGGACAGCAAACTAATGAAAAACTGTTTTTT.

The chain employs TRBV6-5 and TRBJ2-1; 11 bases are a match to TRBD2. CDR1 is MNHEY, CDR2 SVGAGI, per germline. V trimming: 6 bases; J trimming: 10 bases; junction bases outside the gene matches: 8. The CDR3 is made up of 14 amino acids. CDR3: CASSLAGGVREQFF. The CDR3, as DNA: TGTGCCAGCAGCCTAGCGGGGGGAGTGAGGGAGCAGTTCTTC.

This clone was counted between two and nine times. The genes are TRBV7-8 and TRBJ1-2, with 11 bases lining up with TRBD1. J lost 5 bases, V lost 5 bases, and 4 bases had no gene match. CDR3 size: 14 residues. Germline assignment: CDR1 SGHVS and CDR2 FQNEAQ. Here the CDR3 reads CASSQGTGGYGYTF. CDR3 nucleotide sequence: TGTGCCAGCAGCCAGGGGACAGGGGGGTATGGCTACACCTTC.

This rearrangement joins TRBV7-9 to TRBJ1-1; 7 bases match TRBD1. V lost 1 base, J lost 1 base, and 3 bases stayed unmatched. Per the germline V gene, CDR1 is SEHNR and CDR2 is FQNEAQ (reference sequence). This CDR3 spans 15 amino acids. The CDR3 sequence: CASSLVEGANTEAFF. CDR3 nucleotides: TGTGCCAGCAGCTTAGTCGAGGGGGCGAACACTGAAGCTTTCTTT.

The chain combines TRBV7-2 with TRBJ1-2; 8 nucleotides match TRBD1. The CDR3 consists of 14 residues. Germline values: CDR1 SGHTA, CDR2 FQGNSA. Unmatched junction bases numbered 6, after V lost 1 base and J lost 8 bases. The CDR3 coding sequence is TGTGCCAGCAGCTTAGTTCAGGGGGCGGGGGGCTACACCTTC. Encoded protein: CASSLVQGAGGYTF.

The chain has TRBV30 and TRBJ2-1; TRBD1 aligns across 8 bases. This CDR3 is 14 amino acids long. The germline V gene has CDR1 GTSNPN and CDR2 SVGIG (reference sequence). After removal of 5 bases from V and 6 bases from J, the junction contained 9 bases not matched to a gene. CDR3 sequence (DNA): TGTGCCTGGGGCCAGGGACAGGCAGGCAATGAGCAGTTCTTC. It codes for CAWGQGQAGNEQFF. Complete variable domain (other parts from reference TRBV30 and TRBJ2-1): SQTIHQWPATLVQPVGSPLSLECTVEGTSNPNLYWYRQAAGRGLQLLFYSVGIGQISSEVPQNLSASRPQDRQFILSSKKLLLSDSGFYLCAWGQGQAGNEQFFGPGTRLTVL.

The CDR3 loop reads CAWSVRAGLSWGPQHF. DNA of the CDR3: TGTGCCTGGAGTGTAAGGGCGGGACTGAGCTGGGGGCCCCAGCATTTT. The chain has TRBV30 and TRBJ1-5; the D gene is possibly TRBD1 (5 bases). The CDR3 is 16 residues long. Germline assignment: CDR1 GTSNPN and CDR2 SVGIG (reference sequence). Trimming pared 0 bases from V and 9 bases from J, leaving 21 bases between. Looking up the rest from reference TRBV30 and TRBJ1-5 gives the full variable domain: SQTIHQWPATLVQPVGSPLSLECTVEGTSNPNLYWYRQAAGRGLQLLFYSVGIGQISSEVPQNLSASRPQDRQFILSSKKLLLSDSGFYLCAWSVRAGLSWGPQHFGDGTRLSIL.